These T cell receptor beta chains were read from a single sample in a study of blood T cell repertoires in COVID-19. Data came from immunoSEQ multiplex PCR; TCRdb stores just in-frame clones and leaves some out. The table lists about 150,000 clones, 80% of them singletons. Sequences were obtained from peripheral blood. The source is a man in his fifties or sixties with acute or convalescent COVID-19. The CDR3 runs from the conserved cysteine through the conserved F or W.

J gene,V gene,CDR3 protein
TRBJ1-2,TRBV6-5,CASSRDSTNYGYTF
TRBJ2-3,TRBV11-2,CASSFRADTQYF
TRBJ2-1,TRBV12-5,CASGLALTRDEQFF
TRBJ1-2,TRBV19,CASSIRGDRSEGYTF
TRBJ2-2,TRBV5-6,CASSLYRGQRELFF
TRBJ2-7,TRBV30,CAWRGQGAKYEQYF
TRBJ2-5,TRBV27,CASSQWGGAVETQYF
TRBJ2-1,TRBV4-3,CASSQDQLAVSYNEQFF
TRBJ2-3,TRBV2,CASIGRGLRGTDTQYF
TRBJ1-2,TRBV6-7,CASSYRIYRRHYGYTF
TRBJ1-3,TRBV19,CASTGTGAGLAGNTIYF
TRBJ2-3,TRBV5-1,CASSFSGGGTDTQYF
TRBJ2-1,TRBV24-1,CATSAQGKSYNEQFF
TRBJ1-4,TRBV27,CASRATGRNEKLFF
TRBJ2-1,TRBV23-1,CAGSPGLGLGNEQFF
TRBJ1-2,TRBV25-1,CASSEEGVTYYGYTF
TRBJ2-7,TRBV13,CASSSPSGSSYEQYF